Here is one T cell receptor (beta chain) with its context. As yet, its antigen is unknown. The record originates from a study of siplizumab effects on memory and regulatory T cells. General study results and limits: The drug siplizumab significantly decreased the alloreactive sequences that could be traced to unstimulated CD4+ memory cells. Major contributors to the alloresponse seemed to be naive T cells, which also appeared more diverse than memory cells. Naive-or-memory phenotypes were unassignable for roughly 75-95% of proliferating CD4+ or CD8+ clones. With siplizumab, Treg-derived clones averaged approximately 72% of mappable alloreactive CD4+ clones, versus more than 25% in controls.

Measured with immunoSEQ multiplex PCR; TCRdb has only the in-frame clones, and not every one. The sample shows fewer than 130,000 clones, over 85% of them seen only once. Sequencing was performed on CD4+ T cells sorted from blood. The receptor was isolated from a human donor in good health.

The CDR3 spells CAISRTGDTEAFF. DNA for the CDR3: TGTGCCATCAGTCGGACAGGGGACACTGAAGCTTTCTTT. The chain uses TRBV10-3 and TRBJ1-1; 9 bases are shared with TRBD1. V dropped 5 bases and J dropped 3; count of bases not matched to a gene: 1. The CDR3 sequence is 13 residues long. The germline V gene encodes CDR1 ENHRY and CDR2 SYGVKD.